Included here is one T cell receptor beta chain sequence, with context. Blood specimens came from baseline, cycle 4 day 1, and cycle 7 day 1. This record comes from a study of OX40 agonist ivuxolimab in advanced cancers. In the study overall: The patients received agonistic anti-OX40 (CD134) antibody ivuxolimab.

Measured with immunoSEQ multiplex PCR; TCRdb has only the in-frame clones, and not every one. The sample has roughly 77,000 clones, approximately 85% seen once. V trimming: 10 bases; J trimming: 0 bases; junction bases outside the gene matches: 8. The CDR3 sequence is 14 residues long. The germline V gene has CDR1 SNHLY and CDR2 FYNNEI. This TCR came from an adult with an advanced solid tumor such as melanoma, head and neck, liver or kidney cancer. The genes are TRBV2 and TRBJ1-1, with 7 bases aligning to TRBD1. The sample consisted of CD4+ or CD8+ T cells sorted from blood, taken in a trial of the OX40 agonist ivuxolimab. CDR3 region: CANKRGQLNTEAFF. DNA for the CDR3: TGTGCCAACAAAAGGGGACAGTTGAACACTGAAGCTTTCTTT.